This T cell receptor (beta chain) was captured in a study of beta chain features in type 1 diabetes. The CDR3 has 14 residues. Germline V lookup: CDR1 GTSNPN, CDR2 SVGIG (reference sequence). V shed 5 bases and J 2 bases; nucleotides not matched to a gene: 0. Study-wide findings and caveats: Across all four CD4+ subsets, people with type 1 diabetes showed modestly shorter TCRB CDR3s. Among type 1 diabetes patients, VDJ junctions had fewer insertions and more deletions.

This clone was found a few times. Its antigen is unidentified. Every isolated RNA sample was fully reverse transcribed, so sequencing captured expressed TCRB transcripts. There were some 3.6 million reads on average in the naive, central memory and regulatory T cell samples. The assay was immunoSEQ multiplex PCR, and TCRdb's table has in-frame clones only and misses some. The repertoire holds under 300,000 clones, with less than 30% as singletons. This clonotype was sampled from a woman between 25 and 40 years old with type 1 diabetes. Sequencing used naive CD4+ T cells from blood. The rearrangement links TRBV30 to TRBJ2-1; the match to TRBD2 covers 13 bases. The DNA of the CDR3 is TGTGCCTGGGGGACTAGCGGGGCCTACAATGAGCAGTTCTTC. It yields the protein CAWGTSGAYNEQFF. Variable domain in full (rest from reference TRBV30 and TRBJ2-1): SQTIHQWPATLVQPVGSPLSLECTVEGTSNPNLYWYRQAAGRGLQLLFYSVGIGQISSEVPQNLSASRPQDRQFILSSKKLLLSDSGFYLCAWGTSGAYNEQFFGPGTRLTVL.